This T cell receptor beta chain was obtained from a study of STAT3 mutations in large granular lymphocyte leukemia. Findings and limits, study-wide: All newly emerging clones after therapy were STAT3 wild type. Every T-cell large granular lymphocyte leukemia patient had at least one immunodominant TCR beta clonotype. Some patients had persisting codominant clonotypes that could mask small clones. Treatment regimens differed across patients between samplings.

A word on this clone: No antigen is known for it.

Measured with immunoSEQ multiplex PCR; TCRdb has only the in-frame clones, and not every one. The repertoire holds over 4,000 clones, with approximately 54% as singletons. Trimming removed 2 bases from V and 6 bases from J, with 9 bases in between. This CDR3 comprises 12 residues. Germline CDR1 reads GTSNPN; CDR2 reads SVGIG (reference sequence). The chain is built from TRBV30 and TRBJ2-3; no clear D gene. This TCR came from a man aged 60 to 69 with T-cell large granular lymphocyte leukemia. Some clones in this sample may be carry-over from other donors' samples. What was sequenced was peripheral blood mononuclear cells. CDR3: CAWSWGYDTQYF. CDR3 DNA sequence: TGTGCCTGGAGTTGGGGTTACGATACGCAGTATTTT.